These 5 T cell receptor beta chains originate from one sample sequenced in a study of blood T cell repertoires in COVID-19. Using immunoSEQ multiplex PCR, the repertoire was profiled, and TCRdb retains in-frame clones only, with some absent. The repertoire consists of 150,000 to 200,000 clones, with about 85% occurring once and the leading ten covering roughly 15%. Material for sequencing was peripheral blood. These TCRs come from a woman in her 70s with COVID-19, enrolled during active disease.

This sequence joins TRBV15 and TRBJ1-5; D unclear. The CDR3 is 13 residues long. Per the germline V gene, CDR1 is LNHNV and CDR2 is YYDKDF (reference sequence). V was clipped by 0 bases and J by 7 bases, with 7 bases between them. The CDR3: CATSRERGQPQHF. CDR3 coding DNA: TGTGCCACCAGCAGAGAACGTGGCCAGCCCCAGCATTTT.

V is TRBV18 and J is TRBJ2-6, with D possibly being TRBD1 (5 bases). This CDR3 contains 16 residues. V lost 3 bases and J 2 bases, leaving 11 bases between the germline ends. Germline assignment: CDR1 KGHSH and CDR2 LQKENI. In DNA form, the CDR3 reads TGTGCCAGCTCACCGTCGACAGTTGCTGGGGCCAACGTCCTGACTTTC. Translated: CASSPSTVAGANVLTF.

The DNA of the CDR3 is TGTGCCTGTAATCCGGGACAATCAGATCAAGAGACCCAGTACTTC. Translating gives CACNPGQSDQETQYF. The chain couples TRBV30 to TRBJ2-5; D perhaps matches TRBD1 (6 bases). This CDR3 is built from 15 residues. Per the germline V gene, CDR1 is GTSNPN and CDR2 is SVGIG (reference sequence). V was shortened by 6 bases and J by 2 bases, with 19 bases between the two germline ends.

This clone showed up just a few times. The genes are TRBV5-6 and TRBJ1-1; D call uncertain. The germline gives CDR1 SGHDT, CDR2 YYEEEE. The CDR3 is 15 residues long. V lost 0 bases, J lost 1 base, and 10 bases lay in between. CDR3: CASSLAPASNTEAFF. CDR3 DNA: TGTGCCAGCAGCTTGGCCCCAGCGTCGAACACTGAAGCTTTCTTT.

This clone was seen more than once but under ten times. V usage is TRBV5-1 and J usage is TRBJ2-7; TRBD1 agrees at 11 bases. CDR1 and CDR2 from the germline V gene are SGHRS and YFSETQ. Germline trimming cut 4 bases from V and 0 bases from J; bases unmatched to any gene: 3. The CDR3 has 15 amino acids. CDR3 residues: CASSPGQGASYEQYV. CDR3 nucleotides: TGCGCCAGCAGCCCTGGACAGGGGGCCTCCTACGAGCAGTACGTC.